The T cell receptor beta chain described here comes from a study of CD4+ T cells in melanoma. This CDR3 has 13 amino acids. V was pared by 7 bases and J by 8 bases, with 7 bases of the junction left unmatched. Germline CDR1 reads LNHDA; CDR2 reads SQIVND (reference sequence). Repertoires were generated with immunoSEQ multiplex PCR, while TCRdb's copy carries only in-frame clones and drops some. The sample lists about 20,000 clones, around four fifths occurring once. The receptor was isolated from a human donor with melanoma. The chain uses TRBV19 and TRBJ2-1; TRBD1 aligns across 8 bases. The source material was cells from a culture (not recorded whether cultured in vitro). In nucleotides, the CDR3 is TGTGCCAGTACCAGGACAGGGAGCGATGAGCAGTTCTTC. Amino acid sequence: CASTRTGSDEQFF.